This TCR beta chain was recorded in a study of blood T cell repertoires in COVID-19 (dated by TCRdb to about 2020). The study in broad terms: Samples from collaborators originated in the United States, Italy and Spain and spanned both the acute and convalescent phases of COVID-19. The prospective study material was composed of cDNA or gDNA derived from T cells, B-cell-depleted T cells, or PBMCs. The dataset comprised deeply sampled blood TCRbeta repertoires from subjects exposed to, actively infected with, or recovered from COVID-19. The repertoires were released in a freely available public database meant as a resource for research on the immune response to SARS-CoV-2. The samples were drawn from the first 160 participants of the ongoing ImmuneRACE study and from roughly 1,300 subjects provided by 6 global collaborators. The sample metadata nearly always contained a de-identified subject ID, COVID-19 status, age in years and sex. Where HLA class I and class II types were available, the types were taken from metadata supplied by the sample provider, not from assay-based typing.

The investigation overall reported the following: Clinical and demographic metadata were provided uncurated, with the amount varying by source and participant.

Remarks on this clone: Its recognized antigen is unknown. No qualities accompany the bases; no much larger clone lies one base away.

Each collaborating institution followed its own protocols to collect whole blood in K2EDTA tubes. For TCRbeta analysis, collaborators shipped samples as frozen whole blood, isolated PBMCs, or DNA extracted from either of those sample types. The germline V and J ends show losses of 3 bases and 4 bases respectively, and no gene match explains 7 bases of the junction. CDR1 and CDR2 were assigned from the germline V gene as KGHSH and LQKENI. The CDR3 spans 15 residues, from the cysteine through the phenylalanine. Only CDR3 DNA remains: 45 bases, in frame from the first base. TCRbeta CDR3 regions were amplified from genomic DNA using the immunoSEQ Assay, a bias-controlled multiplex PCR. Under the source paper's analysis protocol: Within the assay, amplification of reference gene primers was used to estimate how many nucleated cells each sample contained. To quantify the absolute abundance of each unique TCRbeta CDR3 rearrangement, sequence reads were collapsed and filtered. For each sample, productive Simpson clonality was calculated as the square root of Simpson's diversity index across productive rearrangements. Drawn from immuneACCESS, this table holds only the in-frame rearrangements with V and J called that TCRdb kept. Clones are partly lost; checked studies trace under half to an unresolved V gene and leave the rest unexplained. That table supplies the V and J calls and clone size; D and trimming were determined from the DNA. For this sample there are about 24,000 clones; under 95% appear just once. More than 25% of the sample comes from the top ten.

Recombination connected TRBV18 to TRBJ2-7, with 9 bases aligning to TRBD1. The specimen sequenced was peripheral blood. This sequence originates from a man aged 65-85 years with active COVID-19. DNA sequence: TGTGCCAGCTCACCCCACCCGGGACAGGGATACGAGCAGTACTTC. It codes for CASSPHPGQGYEQYF.